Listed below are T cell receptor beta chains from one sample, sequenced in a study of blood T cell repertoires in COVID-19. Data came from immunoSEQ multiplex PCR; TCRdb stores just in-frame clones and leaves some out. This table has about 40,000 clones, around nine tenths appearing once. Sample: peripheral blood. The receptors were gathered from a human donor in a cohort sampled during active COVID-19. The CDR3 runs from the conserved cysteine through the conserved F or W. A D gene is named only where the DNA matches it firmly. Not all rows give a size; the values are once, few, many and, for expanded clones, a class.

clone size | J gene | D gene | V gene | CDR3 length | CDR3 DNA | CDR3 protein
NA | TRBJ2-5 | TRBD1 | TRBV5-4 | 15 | TGTGCCAGCAGCTTGCGGACAGGGTCCCAAGAGACCCAGTACTTC | CASSLRTGSQETQYF
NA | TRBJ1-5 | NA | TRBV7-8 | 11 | TGTGCCAGCAGCCTCACAGGGTTCCAGCATTTT | CASSLTGFQHF
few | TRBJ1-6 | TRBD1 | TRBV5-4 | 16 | TGTGCCAGCAGCAGGTCAGGTGACAGGGCTAATTCACCCCTCCACTTT | CASSRSGDRANSPLHF
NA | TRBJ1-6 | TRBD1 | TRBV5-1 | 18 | TGCGCCAGCAGCCCGACAAATACAGGGGGCTCCTATAATTCACCCCTCCACTTT | CASSPTNTGGSYNSPLHF
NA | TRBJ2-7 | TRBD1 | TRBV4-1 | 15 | TGCGCCAGCAGCCAAGAGGACAGGGGATCCTACGAGCAGTACTTC | CASSQEDRGSYEQYF
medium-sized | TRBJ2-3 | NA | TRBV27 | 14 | TGTGCCAGCAGTTTACGGGACTTCACAGATACGCAGTATTTT | CASSLRDFTDTQYF
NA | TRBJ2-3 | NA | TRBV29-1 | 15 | TGCAGCGTTGCTATGTTTGATTCTAGCACAGATACGCAGTATTTT | CSVAMFDSSTDTQYF
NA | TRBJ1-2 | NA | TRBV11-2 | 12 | TGTGCCAGCAGCCCAGCGGAACGGGGCTACACCTTC | CASSPAERGYTF
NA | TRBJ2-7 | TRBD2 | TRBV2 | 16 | TGTGCCAGCATAGGAGGACTAGCGGGGGGTTCGGGCGAGCAGTACTTC | CASIGGLAGGSGEQYF
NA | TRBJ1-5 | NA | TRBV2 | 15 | TGTGCCAGCAGTGAAGGGAGACAGAGCAATCAGCCCCAGCATTTT | CASSEGRQSNQPQHF
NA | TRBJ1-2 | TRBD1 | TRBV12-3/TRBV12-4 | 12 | TGTGCCAGCAGAACAGGGGTCGGTGGCTACACCTTC | CASRTGVGGYTF
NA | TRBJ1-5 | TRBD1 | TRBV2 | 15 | TGTGCCAGCAGCGCTAACAGGGGATCCAATCAGCCCCAGCATTTT | CASSANRGSNQPQHF
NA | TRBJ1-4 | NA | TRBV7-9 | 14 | TGTGCCAGCAGCTTATCACAGGGTGGCGAAAAACTGTTTTTT | CASSLSQGGEKLFF